These T cell receptor beta chains were read from a single sample in a study of T cell repertoires in cytomegalovirus infection. TCRdb redid the calling of the reads with MiXCR, one entry per CDR3 protein. The profile shows about 140,000 distinct CDR3 sequences, 5% to 6.5% of them singletons. Sample: PBMCs. All receptors derive from a human donor in good health (CMV status not recorded). Some clones in this sample may be carry-over from other donors' samples. The CDR3 runs from the conserved cysteine through the conserved F or W. A D gene is named only where the DNA matches it firmly. Clone size is shown for a subset of rows, as once, few, many or a class of expanded clone.

j_gene	d_gene	abundance	v_gene	CDR3aa	CDR3nt
TRBJ1-2	NA	many	TRBV7-9	CASRKGEAYYGYTF	TGTGCCAGCAGGAAGGGGGAAGCCTACTATGGCTACACCTTC
TRBJ2-1	TRBD1	NA	TRBV29-1	CSVSGTGYNEQFF	TGCAGCGTATCCGGGACAGGCTACAATGAGCAGTTCTTC
TRBJ2-1	NA	few	TRBV4-3	CASSQDSALGEQFF	TGCGCCAGCAGCCAAGACAGCGCTCTCGGGGAGCAGTTCTTC
TRBJ1-6	NA	NA	TRBV20-1	CSARMVQDYNSPLHF	TGCAGTGCTAGGATGGTACAGGACTATAATTCACCCCTCCACTTT
TRBJ2-3	NA	few	TRBV19	CASSIGGFRDTPQYF	TGTGCCAGTAGTATAGGAGGCTTCCGGGACACTCCGCAGTATTTT
TRBJ1-1	NA	many	TRBV7-8	CASSLAWENTEAFF	TGTGCCAGCAGCTTAGCGTGGGAGAACACTGAAGCTTTCTTT
TRBJ1-6	NA	NA	TRBV6-6	CASSFVSYNSRLHF	TGTGCCAGCAGTTTCGTCTCCTATAATTCACGCCTCCACTTT
TRBJ2-1	NA	many	TRBV5-8	CASSLEGFEQFF	TGTGCCAGCAGCTTGGAAGGGTTTGAGCAGTTCTTC
TRBJ2-1	NA	NA	TRBV19	CASSMSRGETQFF	TGTGCCAGTAGTATGAGCCGAGGGGAGACCCAGTTCTTC
TRBJ1-5	NA	many	TRBV20-1	CSARGGRGINQPQHF	TGCAGTGCTAGAGGCGGCAGGGGAATCAATCAGCCCCAGCATTTT
TRBJ2-7	NA	many	TRBV7-2	CASSLRGGGGVTSYEQYF	TGTGCCAGCAGCCTTAGAGGGGGTGGAGGGGTAACCTCCTACGAGCAGTACTTC
TRBJ2-7	TRBD1	NA	TRBV29-1	CSARQGAGEQYF	TGCAGCGCCCGACAGGGGGCCGGCGAGCAGTACTTC
TRBJ1-1	NA	NA	TRBV6-2/TRBV6-3	CASSRRAPRDTEAFF	TGTGCCAGCAGTCGGAGGGCCCCTAGGGACACTGAAGCTTTCTTT
TRBJ2-1	TRBD2	large	TRBV6-1	CASSEDPSGASNEQFF	TGTGCCAGCAGTGAAGATCCTAGCGGGGCCTCCAATGAGCAGTTCTTC
TRBJ1-5	TRBD1	many	TRBV12-3/TRBV12-4	CASSFTGGHQPQHF	TGTGCCAGCAGTTTTACAGGGGGGCATCAGCCCCAGCATTTT
TRBJ2-6	NA	many	TRBV7-9	CASSLVGGWPRVRSGANVLTF	TGTGCCAGCAGCTTAGTGGGGGGTTGGCCGAGAGTTCGCTCTGGGGCCAACGTCCTGACTTTC
TRBJ2-2	NA	many	TRBV6-2/TRBV6-3	CASRTPRTAGYTGELFF	TGTGCCAGCAGAACTCCTAGGACCGCGGGGTACACCGGGGAGCTGTTTTTT
TRBJ2-1	NA	NA	TRBV5-4	CASSGGGGGAGYNEQFF	TGTGCCAGCAGCGGGGGGGGGGGGGGGGCGGGGTACAATGAGCAGTTCTTC
TRBJ2-3	TRBD2	many	TRBV7-8	CASSISGTSADTQYF	TGTGCCAGCAGCATATCCGGGACTAGCGCAGATACGCAGTATTTT
TRBJ1-2	NA	NA	TRBV7-2	CASSLPDNYGYTF	TGTGCCAGCAGCCTACCTGATAACTATGGCTACACCTTC
TRBJ1-1	NA	many	TRBV7-8	CASSLERVTEAFF	TGTGCCAGCAGCTTAGAACGGGTCACTGAAGCTTTCTTT
TRBJ1-2	TRBD1	many	TRBV2	CASCKPDRGNYGYTF	TGTGCCAGCTGCAAACCGGACAGGGGAAACTATGGCTACACCTTC
TRBJ2-3	NA	many	TRBV5-5	CASSLRPGADTQYF	TGTGCCAGCAGCCTCCGCCCCGGCGCCGATACGCAGTATTTT
TRBJ2-7	TRBD1	few	TRBV7-9	CASSGQGFYEQYF	TGTGCCAGCAGCGGACAGGGATTCTACGAGCAGTACTTC
TRBJ1-5	NA	NA	TRBV2	CASSEAGGRNQPQHF	TGTGCCAGCAGTGAAGCGGGAGGGAGAAATCAGCCCCAGCATTTT
TRBJ1-1	NA	few	TRBV19	CASSITSSDTEAFF	TGTGCCAGTAGTATCACTTCCAGTGACACTGAAGCTTTCTTT
TRBJ2-5	TRBD2	many	TRBV2	CASSEAWGSTSVSETQYF	TGTGCCAGCAGTGAAGCGTGGGGATCGACTAGCGTGTCCGAGACCCAGTACTTC
TRBJ2-1	TRBD1	NA	TRBV12-3/TRBV12-4	CASSPRGQRLLNEQFF	TGTGCCAGCAGTCCCCGGGGACAGCGACTCCTCAATGAGCAGTTCTTC
TRBJ2-7	NA	NA	TRBV5-1	CASSGGQTYEQYF	TGCGCCAGCAGCGGCGGACAGACCTACGAGCAGTACTTC
TRBJ1-1	NA	many	TRBV7-2	CASSLAPGGTEAFF	TGTGCCAGCAGCCTGGCCCCCGGGGGAACTGAAGCTTTCTTT
TRBJ2-1	TRBD2	many	TRBV7-2	CASRLAGGLNEQFF	TGTGCCAGCAGGTTAGCGGGGGGGTTGAATGAGCAGTTCTTC
TRBJ2-7	TRBD1	many	TRBV30	CAWSNLGTGIYEQYF	TGTGCCTGGAGTAACCTAGGGACAGGGATTTACGAGCAGTACTTC
TRBJ2-7	NA	few	TRBV19	CASSTGLLRSYEQYF	TGTGCCAGTAGTACAGGACTGTTGCGCTCCTACGAGCAGTACTTC
TRBJ1-2	TRBD1	many	TRBV7-2	CASSPRQGASGYTF	TGTGCCAGCAGCCCCCGACAGGGGGCAAGTGGCTACACCTTC
TRBJ2-7	TRBD1	many	TRBV28	CASSPVGDRGTYEQYF	TGTGCCAGCAGTCCCGTAGGGGACAGGGGAACCTACGAGCAGTACTTC